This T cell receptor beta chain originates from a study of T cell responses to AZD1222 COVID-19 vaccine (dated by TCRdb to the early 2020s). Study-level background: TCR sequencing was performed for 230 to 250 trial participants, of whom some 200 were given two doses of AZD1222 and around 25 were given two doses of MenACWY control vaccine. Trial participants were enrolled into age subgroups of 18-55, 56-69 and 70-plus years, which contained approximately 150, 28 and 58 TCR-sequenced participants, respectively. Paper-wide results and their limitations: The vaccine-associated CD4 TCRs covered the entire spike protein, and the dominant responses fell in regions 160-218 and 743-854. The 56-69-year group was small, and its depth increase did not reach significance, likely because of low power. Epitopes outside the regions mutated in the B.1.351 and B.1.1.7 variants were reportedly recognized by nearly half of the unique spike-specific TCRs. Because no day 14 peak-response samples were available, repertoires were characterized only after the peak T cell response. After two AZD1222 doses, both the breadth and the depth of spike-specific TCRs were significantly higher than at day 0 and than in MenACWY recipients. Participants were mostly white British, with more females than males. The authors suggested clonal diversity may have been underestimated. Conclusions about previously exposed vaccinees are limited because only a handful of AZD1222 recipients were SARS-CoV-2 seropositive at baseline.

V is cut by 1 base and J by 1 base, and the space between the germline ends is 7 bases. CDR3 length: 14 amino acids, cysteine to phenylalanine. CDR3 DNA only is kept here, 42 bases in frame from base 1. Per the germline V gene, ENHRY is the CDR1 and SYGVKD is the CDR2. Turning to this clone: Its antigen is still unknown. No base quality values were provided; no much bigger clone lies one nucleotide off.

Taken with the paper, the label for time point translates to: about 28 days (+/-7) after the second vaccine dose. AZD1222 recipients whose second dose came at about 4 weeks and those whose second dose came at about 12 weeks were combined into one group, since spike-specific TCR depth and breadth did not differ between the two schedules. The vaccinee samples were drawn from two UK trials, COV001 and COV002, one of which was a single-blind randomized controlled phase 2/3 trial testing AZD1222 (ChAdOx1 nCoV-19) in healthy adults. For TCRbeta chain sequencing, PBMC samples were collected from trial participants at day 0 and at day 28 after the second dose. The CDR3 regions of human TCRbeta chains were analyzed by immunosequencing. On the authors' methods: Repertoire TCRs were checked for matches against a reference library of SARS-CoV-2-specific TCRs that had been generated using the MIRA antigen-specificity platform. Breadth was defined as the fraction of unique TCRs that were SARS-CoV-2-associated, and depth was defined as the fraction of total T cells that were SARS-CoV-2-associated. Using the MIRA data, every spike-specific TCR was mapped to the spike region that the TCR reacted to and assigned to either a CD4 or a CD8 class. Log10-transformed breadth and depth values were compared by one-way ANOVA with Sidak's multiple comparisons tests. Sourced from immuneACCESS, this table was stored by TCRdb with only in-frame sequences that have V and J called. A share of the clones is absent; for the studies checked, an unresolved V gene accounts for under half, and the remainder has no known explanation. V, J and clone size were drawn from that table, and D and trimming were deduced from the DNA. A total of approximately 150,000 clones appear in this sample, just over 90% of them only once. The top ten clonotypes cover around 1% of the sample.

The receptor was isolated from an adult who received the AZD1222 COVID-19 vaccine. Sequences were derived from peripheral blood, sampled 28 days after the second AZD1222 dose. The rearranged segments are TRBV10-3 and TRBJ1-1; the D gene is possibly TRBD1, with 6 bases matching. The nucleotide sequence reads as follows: TGTGCCATCAGTGAGTTGGGGGCGAACACTGAAGCTTTCTTT. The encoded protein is CAISELGANTEAFF.